The 30 T cell receptor beta chains below come from one sample, sequenced in a study of T-cell memory formation after mild COVID-19 (dated by TCRdb to the early 2020s). The library was made by 5' RACE. TCRdb shows the sequencer as Illumina NovaSeq 6000. TCRdb trimmed public reads at Q25 via fastp, called clones via MiXCR and kept in-frame beta chains. Each record represents a unique CDR3 protein, reported with the most common genes and DNA among its rows. Across this sample there are 110,000 to 150,000 distinct CDR3 sequences, with 14% to 15% seen only once. Approximately 30% of the sample goes to the ten largest clones. Source material: PBMCs or a T cell subset sorted from them (not recorded which). These receptors all come from an adult woman who had mild COVID-19 (a few samples of this study predate the infection). The sample titles of this study are shuffled in the database, so cell type and time point are left out; the donor was told from shared clones.

This clonotype was seen a few times. The chain combines TRBV19 with TRBJ2-5; the D gene is possibly TRBD2 (6 bases). This CDR3 has 15 residues. CDR1 and CDR2 (germline): LNHDA, SQIVND (reference sequence). The ends were cut back, 4 bases at V and 5 bases at J, with 17 bases in the middle. CDR3 bases: TGTGCCAGTAGTACCCGGGACTCATTAGGGGAGACCCAGTACTTC. It encodes CASSTRDSLGETQYF.

The rearrangement joins TRBV19 to TRBJ1-1, with D hard to call. V lost 3 bases, J lost 0 bases, and 8 bases lay in between. The CDR3 contains 14 residues. The V gene's germline CDR1 is LNHDA and CDR2 SQIVND (reference sequence). The CDR3 DNA sequence: TGTGCCAGTAGTATTGTGCCTATGAACACTGAAGCTTTCTTT. It codes for CASSIVPMNTEAFF.

This clonotype was observed many times. V and J are TRBV12-3 or TRBV12-4 and TRBJ2-3; 7 nucleotides align to TRBD1. This CDR3 comprises 15 residues. V gave up 6 bases and J gave up 1 base; unmatched junction bases: 7. CDR3 sequence (DNA): TGTGCCAGCAGACGACAGGGCTGGGGCACAGATACGCAGTATTTT. It encodes CASRRQGWGTDTQYF.

This clonotype was observed a few times. V gene TRBV24-1 combines with J gene TRBJ2-7, with D tentatively TRBD1 (6 bases). The CDR3 is 13 amino acids. V was pared by 6 bases and J by 2 bases, with 10 bases between. The V gene's germline CDR1 is KGHDR and CDR2 SFDVKD. The CDR3 nucleotides read TGTGCCACCAGTCCAGGGGAGACCTACGAGCAGTACTTC. It codes for CATSPGETYEQYF.

This clonotype came up many times. This chain connects TRBV5-6 to TRBJ2-4, with 12 bases that match TRBD1. Germline V gene data show CDR1 as SGHDT and CDR2 as YYEEEE. This CDR3 spans 14 amino acids. V trimming: 3 bases; J trimming: 15 bases; junction bases outside the gene matches: 10. In DNA form, the CDR3 reads TGTGCCAGCAGCTCCGGGACAGGGGGCCTCCGAAGGTACTTC. Protein product: CASSSGTGGLRRYF. Together with reference TRBV5-6 and TRBJ2-4, the CDR3 gives the full variable domain: DAGVTQSPTHLIKTRGQQVTLRCSPKSGHDTVSWYQQALGQGPQFIFQYYEEEERQRGNFPDRFSGHQFPNYSSELNVNALLLGDSALYLCASSSGTGGLRRYFGAGTRLSVL.

This clonotype was detected ten times or more. The chain has TRBV2 and TRBJ2-7; 7 positions agree with TRBD1. The CDR3 extends over 15 amino acids. V trimming: 2 bases; J trimming: 3 bases; junction bases outside the gene matches: 7. CDR1 and CDR2 (germline): SNHLY, FYNNEI. In nucleotides, the CDR3 is TGTGCCAGCAGTGAATATCAGGGGGTAGTCTACGAGCAGTACTTC. It is translated as CASSEYQGVVYEQYF.

The rearrangement uses TRBV29-1 and TRBJ1-2; D gene uncertain. Trimming took off 7 bases at V and 5 bases at J, with 11 bases between the two ends. CDR1 and CDR2 from the germline V gene are SQVTM and ANQGSEA. The CDR3 is made up of 11 amino acids. CDR3 amino acids: CSGATGYGYTF. CDR3 nucleotide sequence: TGCAGCGGTGCGACTGGGTATGGCTACACCTTC.

The J gene is TRBJ1-1, the V gene TRBV7-9; 10 bases are a match to TRBD1. Germline V gene lookup returns CDR1 SEHNR and CDR2 FQNEAQ (reference sequence). The V gene end was trimmed by 1 base and the J gene end by 3 bases; junction bases not matched to a gene: 8. The CDR3 spans 17 residues. CDR3: CASSLGRPGQGHTEAFF. The CDR3 DNA sequence: TGTGCCAGCAGCTTAGGTCGCCCGGGACAGGGGCACACTGAAGCTTTCTTT.

The table lists this clonotype with a few counts. V is TRBV4-2 and J is TRBJ2-7; the D is unclear. V lost 0 bases and J 1 base, leaving 10 bases between the germline ends. This CDR3 is 15 amino acids long. The germline V gene encodes CDR1 LGHNA and CDR2 YNFKEQ. This CDR3 reads CASSQEGTPSYEQYF. CDR3 bases: TGTGCCAGCAGCCAAGAGGGAACGCCTTCCTACGAGCAGTACTTC.

This CDR3 reads CASSLARGDTEAFF. CDR3 in DNA: TGTGCCAGCAGCTTAGCCAGGGGGGACACTGAAGCTTTCTTT. The V and J genes are TRBV7-6 and TRBJ1-1, with 7 bases fitting TRBD1. Germline V lookup: CDR1 SGHVS, CDR2 FNYEAQ. This CDR3 region has 14 residues. V trimming: 0 bases; J trimming: 3 bases; junction bases outside the gene matches: 1.

This clonotype has just a few counts. The junction shows a germline mismatch at one end, possibly a read error. The genes are TRBV7-7 and TRBJ1-5; 9 bases map to TRBD1. CDR3 length: 16 residues. CDR1 and CDR2 from the germline V gene are SSHAT and FNYEAQ (reference sequence). CDR3 sequence: CASRRDRVLSNQPQHF. The CDR3 coding sequence is TGTGCTAGCAGGAGGGACAGGGTCCTTAGCAATCAGCCCCAGCATTTT.

The V and J genes are TRBV5-1 and TRBJ2-2; no clear D gene. CDR3 length: 14 residues. Germline V CDR1 and CDR2: SGHRS, YFSETQ. The germline V and J ends were trimmed by 2 bases and 0 bases, with 5 bases remaining between them. CDR3 sequence (DNA): TGCGCCAGCAGCTTCACTCCGAACACCGGGGAGCTGTTTTTT. Its protein product is CASSFTPNTGELFF. The full variable domain, its missing parts supplied by reference TRBV5-1 and TRBJ2-2, is KAGVTQTPRYLIKTRGQQVTLSCSPISGHRSVSWYQQTPGQGLQFLFEYFSETQRNKGNFPGRFSGRQFSNSRSEMNVSTLELGDSALYLCASSFTPNTGELFFGEGSRLTVL.

The gene calls are TRBV2 and TRBJ2-7, with 7 nucleotides matching TRBD1. The length of the CDR3 is 16 residues. After removal of 6 bases from V and 3 bases from J, the junction contained 14 bases not matched to a gene. Germline V lookup: CDR1 SNHLY, CDR2 FYNNEI. In DNA, the CDR3 is TGTGCCAGCAGGCCGGGACAGAACAGTTTAAACTACGAGCAGTACTTC. Protein sequence: CASRPGQNSLNYEQYF.

The V gene is TRBV20-1, the J gene TRBJ2-1; 7 positions agree with TRBD1. The germline V gene has CDR1 DFQATT and CDR2 SNEGSKA (reference sequence). V was pared by 5 bases and J by 0 bases, with 4 bases of the junction left unmatched. There are 14 residues in the CDR3. The CDR3 region is CSAADRASYNEQFF. The DNA of the CDR3 is TGCAGTGCTGCAGACAGGGCCTCCTACAATGAGCAGTTCTTC.

A few counts support this clonotype. The chain links TRBV7-9 to TRBJ2-3; TRBD2 aligns across 10 bases. This CDR3 is 15 amino acids long. In germline, CDR1 is SEHNR, CDR2 FQNEAQ (reference sequence). Losses at the gene ends were 4 bases for V and 1 base for J; bases not matched to a gene: 2. CDR3 amino acids: CASSSLAGGTDTQYF. The CDR3 DNA reads as TGTGCCAGCAGCTCTCTAGCGGGAGGCACAGATACGCAGTATTTT. Supplemented by reference TRBV7-9 and TRBJ2-3, the full variable domain reads DTGVSQNPRHKITKRGQNVTFRCDPISEHNRLYWYRQTLGQGPEFLTYFQNEAQLEKSRLLSDRFSAERPKGSFSTLEIQRTEQGDSAMYLCASSSLAGGTDTQYFGPGTRLTVL.

This clonotype occurred a few times. The rearrangement uses TRBV2 and TRBJ2-3, with 8 bases fitting TRBD2. Germline CDR1 reads SNHLY; CDR2 reads FYNNEI. Trimming took 0 bases from V and 8 from J; bases not matched to a gene: 16. The CDR3 extends over 18 amino acids. DNA of the CDR3: TGTGCCAGCAGTGAAGCCCTAGCGGGCCCAGGTGTCCAGGGTACGCAGTATTTT. As protein: CASSEALAGPGVQGTQYF. The full variable domain, in which reference TRBV2 and TRBJ2-3 provide the parts outside the CDR3, is EPEVTQTPSHQVTQMGQEVILRCVPISNHLYFYWYRQILGQKVEFLVSFYNNEISEKSEIFDDQFSVERPDGSNFTLKIRSTKLEDSAMYFCASSEALAGPGVQGTQYFGPGTRLTVL.

The J gene is TRBJ2-5, the V gene TRBV7-9; D possibly corresponds to TRBD2 (7 bases). The CDR3 spans 15 residues. With 3 bases removed from V and 4 bases from J, the gap between germline ends came to 15 bases. Germline-derived CDR1 and CDR2 are SEHNR and FQNEAQ (reference sequence). CDR3 nucleotides: TGTGCCAGCAGCTTTTCGGGAGGAGGGGGAGAGACCCAGTACTTC. Translation gives CASSFSGGGGETQYF.

The chain couples TRBV2 to TRBJ1-2, with TRBD1 as a possible D gene (5 bases). Trimming removed 1 base at V and 7 bases at J, with 22 bases between. Germline V CDR1 and CDR2: SNHLY, FYNNEI. The CDR3 contains 17 residues. The DNA of the CDR3 is TGTGCCAGCAGTGAAGTTTCCCATCCCGCGGGGGATATTGGCTACACCTTC. It specifies CASSEVSHPAGDIGYTF.

This clonotype was detected only a few times. The V gene is TRBV30, the J gene TRBJ2-7; 7 positions match TRBD1. The CDR3 runs 13 residues. The V gene end was trimmed by 2 bases and the J gene end by 2 bases; junction bases not matched to a gene: 3. The germline V gene encodes CDR1 GTSNPN and CDR2 SVGIG (reference sequence). The CDR3 region is CAWSLDRAYEQYF. For the CDR3, the DNA is TGTGCCTGGAGTCTTGACAGGGCCTACGAGCAGTACTTC.

Concerning this clonotype: A read error may produce the germline difference seen at one junction end. This chain joins TRBV20-1 and TRBJ1-1; a possible D gene is TRBD1 (6 bases). The CDR3 has 11 amino acids. CDR1 DFQATT and CDR2 SNEGSKA come from the germline V gene (reference sequence). The CDR3 DNA is TGCAGTGCCTGGGGGCTCGCTGAAGATTTCTTT. Translated: CSAWGLAEDFF.

The chain joins TRBV5-4 to TRBJ2-1, with TRBD2 matching 12 bases. V lost 0 bases to trimming and J lost 5 bases; unmatched junction nucleotides: 9. Germline V gene data show CDR1 as SGHNT and CDR2 as YYREEE (reference sequence). The CDR3 runs 18 residues. This CDR3 is CASSLVPSGGALDNEQFF. The CDR3 region has the DNA TGTGCCAGCAGCTTGGTTCCTAGCGGGGGGGCTTTAGACAATGAGCAGTTCTTC.

The rearrangement links TRBV6-4 to TRBJ2-6, with D possibly matching TRBD1 (6 bases). This CDR3 comprises 11 residues. The V end was cut by 0 bases, the J end by 19 bases, with 10 bases between. Germline V gene sequence: CDR1 MRHNA, CDR2 SNTAGT. As DNA, the CDR3 is TGTGCCAGCAGTGACTCGACAGGAACCACTTTC. It specifies CASSDSTGTTF.

CDR3 residues: CASSQAATGPPEAFF. Written as DNA, the CDR3 is TGCGCCAGCAGCCAAGCTGCTACAGGGCCCCCTGAAGCTTTCTTT. This chain uses TRBV4-3 with TRBJ1-1; the D gene is possibly TRBD1 (6 bases). Deletions cut 1 base from V and 6 bases from J, with 15 bases between. Germline V gene data show CDR1 as LGHNA and CDR2 as YSLEER. The CDR3 runs 15 residues.

This clonotype was picked up many times. This rearrangement joins TRBV5-1 to TRBJ2-1, with D possibly matching TRBD2 (5 bases). Germline assignment: CDR1 SGHRS and CDR2 YFSETQ. The CDR3 runs to 17 residues. Between the trimmed V and J ends, which lost 0 bases and 8 bases, there was a span of 21 bases. For the CDR3, the DNA is TGCGCCAGCAGCTTGGAGTCTAGCTTCGGAGGTCTCCATGAGCAGTTCTTC. Protein: CASSLESSFGGLHEQFF.

The table lists this clonotype with many counts. The V gene is TRBV5-6, the J gene TRBJ1-1; D gene uncertain. This CDR3 region has 11 residues. Trimming took off 1 base at V and 4 bases at J, with 2 bases between the two ends. CDR1 SGHDT and CDR2 YYEEEE come from the germline V gene. CDR3 protein: CASSLTTEAFF. The CDR3 region has the DNA TGTGCCAGCAGCTTGACCACTGAAGCTTTCTTT.

The chain joins TRBV7-9 to TRBJ2-1; D tentatively fits TRBD1 or TRBD2 (6 bases each). The CDR3 length is 14 residues. Germline V CDR1 and CDR2: SEHNR, FQNEAQ (reference sequence). The V and J ends lost 0 bases and 8 bases respectively, with 11 bases between them. The chain's CDR3 is CASSLAHGGDEQFF. The DNA for the CDR3 is TGTGCCAGCAGCTTAGCGCACGGGGGCGATGAGCAGTTCTTC.

In DNA form, the CDR3 reads TGTGCCATCAGTGAATCAGAGCCCTTAAACTATGGCTACACCTTC. It yields the protein CAISESEPLNYGYTF. V usage is TRBV10-3 and J usage is TRBJ1-2, with D hard to call. The germline V gene encodes CDR1 ENHRY and CDR2 SYGVKD. This CDR3 contains 15 residues. Between the trimmed V and J ends, which lost 3 bases and 2 bases, there was a span of 13 bases.

On this clonotype itself: A junction boundary mismatches the germline segment, possibly from a read error. This chain connects TRBV24-1 to TRBJ1-1, with 9 positions matching TRBD1. CDR1 and CDR2 from the germline V gene are KGHDR and SFDVKD. This CDR3 is 16 amino acids long. The CDR3 is CATSDSPGQGHTEAFF. The CDR3 DNA follows: TGTGCCACCAGTGATTCCCCGGGACAGGGTCACACTGAAGCTTTTTTT.

V is TRBV4-2 and J is TRBJ1-2; unclear D gene. Trimming took off 0 bases at V and 3 bases at J, with 11 bases between the two ends. CDR1 and CDR2 from the germline V gene are LGHNA and YNFKEQ. The CDR3 runs 15 residues. CDR3 residues: CASSQERQVHYGYTF. The CDR3 nucleotides read TGTGCCAGCAGCCAAGAACGTCAGGTCCACTATGGCTACACCTTC.

The chain employs TRBV7-8 and TRBJ1-4, with D perhaps matching TRBD1 (6 bases). This CDR3 is built from 15 residues. CDR1 and CDR2 from the germline V gene are SGHVS and FQNEAQ. The V and J ends lost 0 bases and 4 bases respectively, with 9 bases between them. CDR3 protein: CASSLAGTLNEKLFF. The CDR3 DNA sequence: TGTGCCAGCAGCTTAGCGGGGACACTTAATGAAAAACTGTTTTTT.